This passage covers 10 T cell receptor beta chains from one sample sequenced in a study of blood T cells in healthy people across ages. The authors ran a second PCR of 7 to 11 cycles using a sample-barcoded 5' primer and a J-beta primer mix. From the 5' RACE reads, TCRdb called clonotypes with MiXCR, one entry per CDR3 protein. The sample has some 700,000 distinct CDR3 sequences, roughly 41% seen once. Sequenced input: blood. These receptor sequences come from a woman aged 60-75 years in good health.

A note on this clonotype: The junction and the germline gene differ at one end; a read error may be behind it. The rearrangement links TRBV7-8 to TRBJ2-7; D might be TRBD1 (6 bases). Germline V gene lookup returns CDR1 SGHVS and CDR2 FQNEAQ. This CDR3 region has 14 residues. The CDR3 sequence is CACSSSGQAYEQYF. For the CDR3, the DNA is TGTGCCTGCAGCTCCTCGGGACAAGCCTACGAGCAGTACTTC.

CDR3 DNA: TGTGCCAGCAGTCAGCTTTTGTACGAGCAGTACTTC. It codes for CASSQLLYEQYF. The V gene is TRBV12-3 or TRBV12-4, the J gene TRBJ2-7; D not resolved. This CDR3 spans 12 amino acids. With 5 bases removed from V and 4 bases from J, the gap between germline ends came to 9 bases.

For this clonotype: A much larger clone lies one base from this, so it may be a read error. This rearrangement joins TRBV4-3 to TRBJ2-3, with TRBD2 matching over 7 bases. Losses at the gene ends were 1 base for V and 6 bases for J; bases not matched to a gene: 4. The CDR3 runs to 14 residues. Germline CDR1 and CDR2: LGHNA and YSLEER. The CDR3 region has the DNA TGCGCCAGCAGCCAAGGACTAGCTTGGGATACGCAGTATTTT. It yields the protein CASSQGLAWDTQYF.

This rearrangement joins TRBV4-2 to TRBJ2-1, with 11 bases that match TRBD2. Germline assignment: CDR1 LGHNA and CDR2 YNFKEQ. This CDR3 contains 16 residues. The J segment lost 6 bases and the V segment lost 0 bases, leaving 4 bases of the junction unmatched. As DNA, the CDR3 is TGTGCCAGCAGCCAAGAAGAGGGGACTAGCGGCAATGAGCAGTTCTTC. Translating it yields CASSQEEGTSGNEQFF.

V gene TRBV12-3 or TRBV12-4 combines with J gene TRBJ1-2; no firm D call. This CDR3 has 12 amino acids. V lost 6 bases, J lost 8 bases, and 13 bases lay in between. The CDR3 reads CASSRGGLGYTF. In DNA, the CDR3 is TGTGCCAGCAGCCGGGGAGGGCTAGGCTACACCTTC.

This clonotype was detected ten times or more. This chain connects TRBV6-5 to TRBJ2-7; D remains ambiguous. This CDR3 is built from 16 residues. Trimming shortened V by 0 bases and J by 1 base, and 13 bases separated the two germline ends. CDR1 is MNHEY and CDR2 is SVGAGI in the germline V gene. CDR3 DNA sequence: TGTGCCAGCAGTTACTCGATGATCTGGGATTCCTACGAGCAGTACTTC. Translating it yields CASSYSMIWDSYEQYF.

The table lists this clonotype with a few counts. The chain carries TRBV3-1 and TRBJ2-3, with 7 bases matching TRBD2. Per germline, CDR1 LGHDT and CDR2 YNNKEL (reference sequence). The CDR3 has 17 residues. With 0 bases clipped from V and 3 bases from J, the junction kept 9 bases outside the gene matches. CDR3 nucleotides: TGTGCCAGCAGCCAAGATTTGGCTAGCGGTATGACAGATACGCAGTATTTT. Its translation: CASSQDLASGMTDTQYF.

V usage is TRBV29-1 and J usage is TRBJ1-1, with no clear D. This CDR3 spans 12 amino acids. V was shortened by 7 bases and J by 4 bases, with 13 bases between the two germline ends. Germline-derived CDR1 and CDR2 are SQVTM and ANQGSEA. The CDR3 loop reads CSGSFIGTEAFF. The CDR3 DNA reads TGCAGCGGAAGTTTTATAGGCACTGAAGCTTTCTTT.

The CDR3 coding sequence is TGTGCCAGCAGGGACATTATTTCCTACGAGCAGTACTTC. Protein: CASRDIISYEQYF. This sequence joins TRBV12-3 or TRBV12-4 and TRBJ2-7; weak D call: TRBD1 (5 bases). This CDR3 is 13 amino acids long. V shed 6 bases and J shed 1 base, with 10 bases lying between them.

This chain links TRBV5-6 with TRBJ1-2; a possible D gene is TRBD1 (5 bases). The germline V gene has CDR1 SGHDT and CDR2 YYEEEE. The V and J ends lost 4 bases and 8 bases respectively, with 15 bases between them. The CDR3 loop spans 13 amino acids. The CDR3 is CASSPIRQSGYTF. CDR3 bases: TGTGCCAGCAGCCCCATAAGACAGTCCGGCTACACCTTC.